This passage covers 19 T cell receptor beta chains from one sample sequenced in a study of blood T cell repertoires in COVID-19. The method was immunoSEQ multiplex PCR; TCRdb's version includes in-frame clones alone and lacks a portion of them. The sample has about 91,000 clones, 75% to 85% seen once. The sample taken for sequencing was peripheral blood. These receptors were obtained from a man in his 70s with acute or convalescent COVID-19.

The rearrangement joins TRBV19 to TRBJ2-7, with no clear D. This CDR3 spans 12 amino acids. From germline, CDR1 is LNHDA and CDR2 SQIVND (reference sequence). The V end lost 5 bases, the J end lost 6 bases, and 11 bases lay between the germline ends. CDR3 loop: CASSVRSGEQYF. CDR3 sequence (DNA): TGTGCCAGTAGTGTTAGGTCGGGCGAGCAGTACTTC.

V gene TRBV6-5 combines with J gene TRBJ1-6; TRBD1 matches 7 bases. The CDR3 runs 13 residues. J was trimmed by 6 bases and V by 6 bases; bases with no gene match: 2. Germline V gene lookup returns CDR1 MNHEY and CDR2 SVGAGI. CDR3 sequence (DNA): TGTGCCAGCAGGGCAGGGGGTAATTCACCCCTCCACTTT. This translates into CASRAGGNSPLHF.

The rearrangement joins TRBV27 to TRBJ1-1; D is perhaps TRBD1 (5 bases). Germline CDR1 and CDR2: MNHEY and SMNVEV (reference sequence). The CDR3 length is 17 residues. Trimming shortened V by 2 bases and J by 0 bases, and 16 bases separated the two germline ends. The CDR3 here is CASSLRSRAPLNTEAFF. The CDR3 region has the DNA TGTGCCAGCAGTTTACGGAGCAGGGCTCCGCTGAACACTGAAGCTTTCTTT.

This clone has just a few counts. The rearrangement uses TRBV5-1 and TRBJ2-5; 7 nucleotides match TRBD2. Looked up from germline, CDR1 is SGHRS and CDR2 is YFSETQ. The junction had 4 bases not matched to a gene; V was cut back by 7 bases and J by 1 base. The CDR3 has 13 amino acids. In DNA form, the CDR3 reads TGCGCCAGCCGATCTAGCGGCCAAGAGACCCAGTACTTC. Amino acid sequence: CASRSSGQETQYF.

This clone was recorded only once. V usage is TRBV19 and J usage is TRBJ1-4; tentative D call: TRBD1 (6 bases). This CDR3 is 15 amino acids long. V lost 7 bases, J lost 4 bases, and 16 bases lay in between. The germline gives CDR1 LNHDA, CDR2 SQIVND (reference sequence). CDR3 protein: CASITTGTSNEKLFF. The DNA of the CDR3 is TGTGCCAGTATCACAACCGGGACAAGTAATGAAAAACTGTTTTTT.

The chain recombines TRBV24-1 with TRBJ2-5, with a tentative D call TRBD1 (6 bases). V was clipped by 0 bases and J by 5 bases, with 15 bases between them. The V gene's germline CDR1 is KGHDR and CDR2 SFDVKD. The CDR3 spans 16 residues. The CDR3 DNA follows: TGTGCCACCAGTGATTTGAAGAGGGGGTGGATGGAGACCCAGTACTTC. Amino acids: CATSDLKRGWMETQYF.

The rearrangement uses TRBV6-5 and TRBJ2-2, with D perhaps matching TRBD1 (8 bases). CDR1 and CDR2 from the germline V gene are MNHEY and SVGAGI. The CDR3 totals 15 residues. V was shortened by 8 bases and J by 7 bases, with 20 bases between the two germline ends. The CDR3 is CASDGQGGISGELFF. The CDR3 DNA sequence: TGTGCCAGCGATGGACAGGGAGGGATTAGCGGGGAGCTGTTTTTT.

The chain carries TRBV24-1 and TRBJ2-5; 7 positions agree with TRBD1. CDR3 size: 14 residues. J gave up 5 bases and V 3 bases, and 5 bases lay outside the gene matches. In germline, CDR1 is KGHDR, CDR2 SFDVKD. The CDR3 sequence: CATSDDSRGETQYF. CDR3 DNA sequence: TGTGCCACCAGTGATGATTCCAGGGGGGAGACCCAGTACTTC.

The chain joins TRBV5-1 to TRBJ2-1, with TRBD2 matching over 9 bases. The germline V gene has CDR1 SGHRS and CDR2 YFSETQ. The CDR3 totals 15 residues. Losses at the gene ends were 5 bases for V and 5 bases for J; bases not matched to a gene: 8. The CDR3, as DNA: TGCGCCAGCAGTCGGGGTCTAGCGGGACACAATGAGCAGTTCTTC. The encoded protein is CASSRGLAGHNEQFF.

The chain links TRBV5-5 to TRBJ2-7; D gene uncertain. Germline assignment: CDR1 SGHKS and CDR2 YYEKEE (reference sequence). CDR3 length equals 15 residues. Trimming took 0 bases from V and 0 from J, leaving 10 bases between them. The CDR3 protein is CASSLGFPSSYEQYF. The CDR3 DNA reads as TGTGCCAGCAGCTTGGGTTTCCCCAGCTCCTACGAGCAGTACTTC. The whole variable domain, filled in from reference TRBV5-5 and TRBJ2-7, reads DAGVTQSPTHLIKTRGQQVTLRCSPISGHKSVSWYQQVLGQGPQFIFQYYEKEERGRGNFPDRFSARQFPNYSSELNVNALLLGDSALYLCASSLGFPSSYEQYFGPGTRLTVT.

The V gene is TRBV19, the J gene TRBJ1-5, with D possibly matching TRBD1 (5 bases). CDR1 LNHDA and CDR2 SQIVND come from the germline V gene (reference sequence). Deletions cut 8 bases from V and 2 bases from J, with 7 bases between. The CDR3 spans 12 residues. The CDR3: CASSGGNQPQHF. The CDR3 DNA reads TGTGCCAGTTCGGGGGGCAATCAGCCCCAGCATTTT.

The rearrangement uses TRBV5-1 and TRBJ2-7; 8 bases map to TRBD1. CDR1 and CDR2 from the germline V gene are SGHRS and YFSETQ. V gave up 4 bases and J gave up 3 bases; unmatched junction bases: 6. CDR3 length: 14 amino acids. CDR3 bases: TGCGCCAGCAGCCCGACAGGGGATTACTACGAGCAGTACTTC. Translating gives CASSPTGDYYEQYF.

This clone appeared a few times. The chain is built from TRBV29-1 and TRBJ2-7; 7 positions match TRBD1. The CDR3 is 15 residues long. V shed 7 bases and J 5 bases; nucleotides not matched to a gene: 17. From germline, CDR1 is SQVTM and CDR2 ANQGSEA. The CDR3 DNA is TGCAGCGGGTACGGACGACAGGGAATTCGGGACGAGCAGTACTTC. Amino acid sequence: CSGYGRQGIRDEQYF.

The chain joins TRBV28 to TRBJ1-4, with D hard to call. Germline lookup yields CDR1 MDHEN and CDR2 SYDVKM. The CDR3 is 15 residues long. V lost 1 base and J lost 8, with 14 bases in between. CDR3 loop: CASSLLLPGGEKLFF. CDR3 coding DNA: TGTGCCAGCAGTTTATTGTTACCCGGAGGGGAAAAACTGTTTTTT.

V is TRBV5-1 and J is TRBJ2-1; a possible D gene is TRBD2 (6 bases). The V gene lost 0 bases and the J gene lost 13 bases, with 11 bases spanning the gap. Germline V CDR1 and CDR2: SGHRS, YFSETQ. The CDR3 length is 12 residues. The CDR3 DNA follows: TGCGCCAGCAGCTTGGAACGGGGGATACAGTTCTTC. This sequence encodes CASSLERGIQFF.

V is TRBV18 and J is TRBJ1-6; 9 nucleotides match TRBD1. The trim removed 2 bases at V and 6 bases at J, leaving 2 bases unmatched. The CDR3 loop spans 15 amino acids. CDR1 and CDR2 from the germline V gene are KGHSH and LQKENI. CDR3 residues: CASSPGTGPNSPLHF. The CDR3 region has the DNA TGTGCCAGCTCACCAGGGACAGGGCCTAATTCACCCCTCCACTTT.

This clone was seen only once. The chain recombines TRBV30 with TRBJ2-1; 8 nucleotides align to TRBD1. V shed 4 bases and J 6 bases; nucleotides not matched to a gene: 8. This CDR3 comprises 14 residues. Germline V lookup: CDR1 GTSNPN, CDR2 SVGIG (reference sequence). CDR3 sequence reads: CAWTRTGNVNEQFF. CDR3 sequence (DNA): TGTGCCTGGACTAGGACAGGGAATGTCAATGAGCAGTTCTTC. Looking up the rest from reference TRBV30 and TRBJ2-1 gives the full variable domain: SQTIHQWPATLVQPVGSPLSLECTVEGTSNPNLYWYRQAAGRGLQLLFYSVGIGQISSEVPQNLSASRPQDRQFILSSKKLLLSDSGFYLCAWTRTGNVNEQFFGPGTRLTVL.

The rearrangement uses TRBV30 and TRBJ2-1; TRBD1 agrees at 9 bases. V was clipped by 5 bases and J by 4 bases; unmatched bases: 6. This CDR3 region has 14 residues. Germline CDR1 GTSNPN, CDR2 SVGIG (reference sequence). Here the CDR3 DNA reads TGTGCCTGGGGTGGGGACAGGGCGTACAATGAGCAGTTCTTC. This codes for CAWGGDRAYNEQFF.

The CDR3 is CASGLGGLNTDTQYF. CDR3 nucleotides: TGTGCCAGCGGTCTAGGGGGCCTCAACACAGATACGCAGTATTTT. The V gene is TRBV5-5, the J gene TRBJ2-3; 7 positions match TRBD1. Germline trimming cut 7 bases from V and 2 bases from J; bases unmatched to any gene: 10. The CDR3 spans 15 residues. CDR1 is SGHKS, CDR2 YYEKEE, per germline (reference sequence).